This T cell receptor (beta chain) comes out of a study of control samples from healthy donors and cancer patients. The method was immunoSEQ multiplex PCR; TCRdb's version includes in-frame clones alone and lacks a portion of them. The data hold approximately 89,000 clones, with about 89% observed a single time. Unmatched junction bases numbered 5, after V lost 6 bases and J lost 4 bases. Germline CDR1 is MNHEY and CDR2 is SVGAGI. The CDR3 is made up of 14 amino acids. This clonotype originated in a man aged 25-45 years in good health. Sequencing was carried out using blood. The J gene is TRBJ2-3, the V gene TRBV6-5, with 9 bases that match TRBD1. CDR3 protein: CASSRTGGADTQYF. Here the CDR3 DNA reads TGTGCCAGCAGCCGAACAGGGGGCGCAGATACGCAGTATTTT.